The 8 T cell receptor beta chains presented below share a single source sample, sequenced in a study of technical replicates of blood from several donors. Some clones are missing from TCRdb's copy, which holds only in-frame ones; the method was immunoSEQ multiplex PCR. In the table there are around 100,000 clones, approximately 96% of which are singletons. What was sequenced was T cells isolated from PBMCs. Receptors originate from a human donor in good health.

The chain is built from TRBV10-2 and TRBJ2-7; 12 nucleotides align to TRBD2. Germline CDR1 is WSHSY and CDR2 is SAAADI. The CDR3 has 15 amino acids. Losses at the gene ends were 6 bases for V and 3 bases for J; bases not matched to a gene: 6. CDR3 loop: CASSPTSGGYYEQYF. In DNA form, the CDR3 reads TGCGCCAGCAGCCCCACTAGCGGGGGGTACTACGAGCAGTACTTC.

This chain connects TRBV5-1 to TRBJ2-7; 8 positions match TRBD2. Germline CDR1 reads SGHRS; CDR2 reads YFSETQ. Trimming at V came to 5 bases and at J to 4 bases, leaving 8 bases not matched to a gene. The CDR3 is 14 amino acids. This CDR3 reads CASREPGLGYEQYF. In DNA form, the CDR3 reads TGCGCCAGCAGGGAACCGGGACTAGGTTACGAGCAGTACTTC.

The chain recombines TRBV6-5 with TRBJ1-3, with D possibly TRBD1 on 5 matching bases. The CDR3 runs to 15 residues. Trimming cost V 5 bases and J 9 bases, with 20 bases left between them. Germline loops: CDR1 MNHEY, CDR2 SVGAGI. CDR3 DNA sequence: TGTGCCAGCAGTACAGGCGAGGAATGGTCAGGCACCATATATTTT. This codes for CASSTGEEWSGTIYF.

The chain joins TRBV7-9 to TRBJ2-1, with D uncertain. CDR1 is SEHNR and CDR2 is FQNEAQ in the germline V gene (reference sequence). Trimming removed 5 bases at V and 0 bases at J, with 11 bases between. The CDR3 runs to 15 residues. This CDR3 is CASSLLDNSYNEQFF. DNA of the CDR3: TGTGCCAGCAGCCTCCTTGACAACTCCTACAATGAGCAGTTCTTC.

This clone was seen once. The rearrangement links TRBV5-6 to TRBJ2-2, with D unclear. The CDR3 contains 16 residues. V dropped 3 bases and J dropped 4 bases, with 16 bases sitting between them. The germline gives CDR1 SGHDT, CDR2 YYEEEE. CDR3 sequence: CASSSNVPPSTGELFF. The CDR3 nucleotides are TGTGCCAGCAGCTCCAACGTGCCCCCCAGCACCGGGGAGCTGTTTTTT.

This clone was observed a single time. The rearrangement links TRBV10-1 to TRBJ2-1, with 8 bases fitting TRBD2. V shed 0 bases and J 5 bases; nucleotides not matched to a gene: 6. Germline-derived CDR1 and CDR2 are WNHNN and SYGVQD (reference sequence). This CDR3 spans 16 amino acids. CDR3 bases: TGCGCCAGCAGTGAGTCACGAGGACTAGCTAACAATGAGCAGTTCTTC. Translating gives CASSESRGLANNEQFF.

The gene calls are TRBV5-4 and TRBJ2-7, with a tentative D call TRBD1 (5 bases). Deletions cut 5 bases from V and 7 bases from J, with 19 bases between. There are 14 residues in the CDR3. Germline assignment: CDR1 SGHNT and CDR2 YYREEE (reference sequence). The CDR3 protein is CASRADSLNGEQYF. The CDR3 bases are TGTGCCAGCAGAGCTGACAGTCTAAATGGGGAGCAGTACTTC.

CDR3 DNA: TGTGCCAGCTTGCAGGGTTTTGGGTATGGCTACACCTTC. Protein product: CASLQGFGYGYTF. The rearrangement uses TRBV28 and TRBJ1-2; D might be TRBD1 (5 bases). Germline lookup yields CDR1 MDHEN and CDR2 SYDVKM. V was pared by 8 bases and J by 5 bases, with 15 bases between. This CDR3 contains 13 residues.